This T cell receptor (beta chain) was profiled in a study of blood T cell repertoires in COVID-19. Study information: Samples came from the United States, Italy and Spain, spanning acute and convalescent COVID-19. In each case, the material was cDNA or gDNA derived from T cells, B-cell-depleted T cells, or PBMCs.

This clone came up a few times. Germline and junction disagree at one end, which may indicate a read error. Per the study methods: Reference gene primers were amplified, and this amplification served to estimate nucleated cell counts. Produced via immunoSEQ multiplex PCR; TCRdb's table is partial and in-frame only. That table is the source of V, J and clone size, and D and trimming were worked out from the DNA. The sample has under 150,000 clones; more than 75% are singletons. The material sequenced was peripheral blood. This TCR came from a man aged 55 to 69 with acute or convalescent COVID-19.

The CDR3 DNA reads TGTGCCAGCAGCCCGAGGGCAGGGGGCGTGAATCGGCCCCAGCATTTT. The encoded protein is CASSPRAGGVNRPQHF. The chain links TRBV7-6 to TRBJ1-5; TRBD1 matches at 8 bases. The CDR3 is made up of 16 amino acids. The germline V gene has CDR1 SGHVS and CDR2 FNYEAQ.